The 26 T cell receptor beta chains in this list originate from one sample, sequenced in a study of blood T cell repertoires in COVID-19. Here immunoSEQ multiplex PCR was the method, and the copy in TCRdb shows in-frame clones only, minus some. Among 390,000 or so clones listed, around nine tenths were seen once. Specimen: PBMCs or T cells enriched from blood (not recorded which). These receptor sequences come from a woman in her fifties or sixties who had recovered from COVID-19.

CDR3 protein: CASRVGSSYEQYF. In DNA form, the CDR3 reads TGTGCCAGCCGGGTAGGGAGCTCCTACGAGCAGTACTTC. The gene calls are TRBV3-1 (or the pseudogene TRBV3-2) and TRBJ2-7, with a possible D match to TRBD2 (5 bases). CDR1 and CDR2 from the germline V gene are LGHDT and YNNKEL (reference sequence). Trimming took 8 bases from V and 0 from J, leaving 11 bases between them. The CDR3 is 13 residues long.

The gene calls are TRBV5-1 and TRBJ1-6; tentative D call: TRBD1 (5 bases). The CDR3 sequence is 21 residues long. V lost 4 bases and J 6 bases, leaving 32 bases between the germline ends. CDR1 SGHRS and CDR2 YFSETQ come from the germline V gene. The CDR3 region is CASSPWAPGIGAGLINSPLHF. The CDR3 region has the DNA TGCGCCAGCAGCCCGTGGGCGCCGGGGATAGGGGCGGGACTCATTAATTCACCCCTCCACTTT.

The chain has TRBV29-1 and TRBJ1-1; D gene uncertain. The CDR3 covers 15 residues. Looked up from germline, CDR1 is SQVTM and CDR2 is ANQGSEA. The V and J ends lost 4 bases and 1 base respectively, with 16 bases between them. Here the CDR3 DNA reads TGCAGCGTTGTAGAGCAGGCCGGCCCGAACACTGAAGCTTTCTTT. Encoded protein: CSVVEQAGPNTEAFF.

The V gene is TRBV28, the J gene TRBJ1-5, with TRBD1 matching over 7 bases. The CDR3 runs to 16 residues. CDR1 and CDR2 from the germline V gene are MDHEN and SYDVKM. V lost 3 bases, J lost 3 bases, and 8 bases stayed unmatched. CDR3 bases: TGTGCCAGCAGTTTGGGGAACAGGGGTATCAATCAGCCCCAGCATTTT. This codes for CASSLGNRGINQPQHF. Drawing the rest from reference TRBV28 and TRBJ1-5, the complete variable domain is DVKVTQSSRYLVKRTGEKVFLECVQDMDHENMFWYRQDPGLGLRLIYFSYDVKMKEKGDIPEGYSVSREKKERFSLILESASTNQTSMYLCASSLGNRGINQPQHFGDGTRLSIL.

The chain couples TRBV5-6 to TRBJ1-5; 9 bases agree with TRBD1. After removal of 5 bases from V and 1 base from J, the junction contained 7 bases not matched to a gene. This CDR3 comprises 16 residues. Germline CDR1 and CDR2: SGHDT and YYEEEE. The CDR3 bases are TGTGCCAGCAGTCGTAACAGGGGGCGCAGCAATCAGCCCCAGCATTTT. Encoded protein: CASSRNRGRSNQPQHF.

The CDR3, as DNA: TGTGCCAGCAGTATACAGGGGATGGCGACCTATGGCTACACCTTC. This sequence encodes CASSIQGMATYGYTF. The gene calls are TRBV27 and TRBJ1-2; TRBD1 agrees at 7 bases. Germline CDR1 MNHEY, CDR2 SMNVEV (reference sequence). V trimming: 5 bases; J trimming: 4 bases; junction bases outside the gene matches: 10. This CDR3 comprises 15 residues.

This chain joins TRBV20-1 and TRBJ2-1; TRBD2 matches 8 bases. Germline loops: CDR1 DFQATT, CDR2 SNEGSKA (reference sequence). Trimming took 3 bases from V and 2 from J; bases not matched to a gene: 6. This CDR3 has 15 amino acids. The CDR3 loop reads CSASFGGGTYNEQFF. For the CDR3, the DNA is TGCAGTGCTAGTTTCGGGGGGGGCACCTACAATGAGCAGTTCTTC.

The chain joins TRBV27 to TRBJ2-5; TRBD2 matches at 10 bases. Germline CDR1 MNHEY, CDR2 SMNVEV (reference sequence). The CDR3 has 15 amino acids. With V trimmed by 3 bases and J by 2 bases, 3 bases remained unmatched. The CDR3 DNA reads as TGTGCCAGCAGTTTCTGGACTAGCGGACAAGAGACCCAGTACTTC. As protein: CASSFWTSGQETQYF.

The chain combines TRBV9 with TRBJ1-3; no firm D call. CDR3 length: 13 amino acids. V was pared by 6 bases and J by 4 bases, with 11 bases between. Germline CDR1 is SGDLS and CDR2 is YYNGEE. This CDR3 reads CASMPESGNTIYF. In DNA form, the CDR3 reads TGTGCCAGCATGCCAGAATCCGGAAACACCATATATTTT.

The chain combines TRBV27 with TRBJ2-2, with TRBD2 matching over 10 bases. The CDR3 loop spans 14 amino acids. V shed 6 bases, J shed 5 bases, and the junction held 3 bases outside the gene matches. From germline, CDR1 is MNHEY and CDR2 SMNVEV (reference sequence). The CDR3 spells CASRSLAGTGELFF. DNA for the CDR3: TGTGCCAGCAGGTCACTAGCGGGGACCGGGGAGCTGTTTTTT.

This chain joins TRBV6-2 or TRBV6-3 and TRBJ1-1; unclear D gene. Trimming took 2 bases from V and 2 from J, leaving 12 bases between them. The CDR3 runs 15 residues. Germline CDR1 MNHEY, CDR2 SVGEGT. The CDR3 DNA reads TGTGCCAGCAGTTACCGACCCGACTTTAACACTGAAGCTTTCTTT. It is translated as CASSYRPDFNTEAFF.

This chain links TRBV12-3 or TRBV12-4 with TRBJ1-3; D remains unclear. V was cut by 8 bases and J by 0 bases, with 8 bases left in between. This CDR3 region has 13 residues. The CDR3 sequence is CASRTSSGNTIYF. Written as DNA, the CDR3 is TGTGCCAGCCGGACTAGCTCTGGAAACACCATATATTTT.

The V and J genes are TRBV19 and TRBJ2-2; 8 positions match TRBD2. The germline CDR1 and CDR2 sequences are LNHDA and SQIVND (reference sequence). This CDR3 contains 15 residues. Trimming removed 11 bases from V and 1 base from J; junction bases left unmatched: 9. This chain's CDR3 is CAEERLAGNTGELFF. As DNA, the CDR3 is TGTGCCGAAGAACGGCTAGCGGGGAACACCGGGGAGCTGTTTTTT.

The chain employs TRBV6-5 and TRBJ1-2, with D possibly matching TRBD1 (6 bases). Trimming took 3 bases from V and 5 from J, leaving 13 bases between them. The CDR3 loop spans 14 amino acids. CDR1 is MNHEY, CDR2 SVGAGI, per germline. For the CDR3, the DNA is TGTGCCAGCAGTTATACAGGACAGAAGTATGGCTACACCTTC. It specifies CASSYTGQKYGYTF.

A few counts support this clone. The rearrangement joins TRBV4-2 to TRBJ1-5; 11 nucleotides match TRBD1. Germline CDR1 and CDR2: LGHNA and YNFKEQ. Unmatched junction bases numbered 1, after V lost 4 bases and J lost 5 bases. The CDR3 consists of 14 residues. The CDR3 sequence is CASSPGQGDQPQHF. The CDR3 DNA reads TGTGCCAGCAGCCCGGGACAGGGGGATCAGCCCCAGCATTTT.

The CDR3 nucleotides read TGTGCCAGCAGAAACAGGGACACTGAAGCTTTCTTT. Encoded protein: CASRNRDTEAFF. The chain carries TRBV12-3 or TRBV12-4 and TRBJ1-1, with a weak D call TRBD1 (6 bases). The CDR3 has 12 amino acids. V lost 6 bases to trimming and J lost 3 bases, with 8 bases between them.

This clone came up a few times. V is TRBV29-1 and J is TRBJ2-3; no reliable D call. V was cut by 2 bases and J by 3 bases, with 18 bases left in between. The V gene's germline CDR1 is SQVTM and CDR2 ANQGSEA. The CDR3 is 16 residues long. In nucleotides, the CDR3 is TGCAGCGTTGAAATCCCCGACGCGGCCGGTACAGATACGCAGTATTTT. This gives the protein CSVEIPDAAGTDTQYF.

The chain recombines TRBV15 with TRBJ2-1; D possibly corresponds to TRBD1 (5 bases). Germline V gene sequence: CDR1 LNHNV, CDR2 YYDKDF (reference sequence). The CDR3 is 12 residues long. V gave up 5 bases and J gave up 7 bases, with 9 bases separating them. CDR3 nucleotides: TGTGCCACCAGCTATCAGGGAAATGAGCAGTTCTTC. This sequence encodes CATSYQGNEQFF. The whole variable domain, remainder taken from reference TRBV15 and TRBJ2-1, is DAMVIQNPRYQVTQFGKPVTLSCSQTLNHNVMYWYQQKSSQAPKLLFHYYDKDFNNEADTPDNFQSRRPNTSFCFLDIRSPGLGDTAMYLCATSYQGNEQFFGPGTRLTVL.

The rearrangement links TRBV9 to TRBJ2-1; maybe TRBD2 (5 bases). This CDR3 region has 15 residues. CDR1 SGDLS and CDR2 YYNGEE come from the germline V gene. Trimming pared 0 bases from V and 1 base from J, leaving 8 bases between. The CDR3: CASSVGSGSYNEQFF. The CDR3 nucleotides are TGTGCCAGCAGCGTAGGGTCGGGGTCCTACAATGAGCAGTTCTTC.

V is TRBV7-2 and J is TRBJ2-6; D is ambiguous. Germline assignment: CDR1 SGHTA and CDR2 FQGNSA. V was cut by 5 bases and J by 2 bases, with 13 bases left in between. There are 16 residues in the CDR3. The CDR3 bases are TGTGCCAGCAGCCCCCTATATGCGGCTGGGGCCAACGTCCTGACTTTC. Protein: CASSPLYAAGANVLTF.

This chain uses TRBV19 with TRBJ1-2; D not certain. Trimming took off 3 bases at V and 5 bases at J, with 13 bases between the two ends. Germline CDR1 reads LNHDA; CDR2 reads SQIVND (reference sequence). The CDR3 totals 14 residues. CDR3 sequence (DNA): TGTGCCAGTAGTATTCAAGCATATCTTTATGGCTACACCTTC. This translates into CASSIQAYLYGYTF.

In its sample, this clone was seen once. The J gene is TRBJ1-2, the V gene TRBV28; D remains unclear. CDR3 size: 14 residues. Looked up from germline, CDR1 is MDHEN and CDR2 is SYDVKM. Trimming pared 6 bases from V and 0 bases from J, leaving 11 bases between. CDR3 in amino acids: CASSPGKTNYGYTF. In nucleotides, the CDR3 is TGTGCCAGCAGCCCGGGAAAAACTAACTATGGCTACACCTTC.

The rearrangement joins TRBV12-5 to TRBJ1-1, with D unclear. With 2 bases removed from V and 6 bases from J, the gap between germline ends came to 13 bases. Germline lookup yields CDR1 LGHNT and CDR2 FRNRAP. The CDR3 spans 14 residues. CDR3: CASGLTQTRAEAFF. CDR3 nucleotides: TGTGCTAGTGGTTTGACCCAAACTAGGGCTGAAGCTTTCTTT.

This chain uses TRBV7-9 with TRBJ1-4; D is perhaps TRBD1 (5 bases). CDR1 and CDR2 from the germline V gene are SEHNR and FQNEAQ (reference sequence). Trimming took 1 base from V and 3 from J, leaving 15 bases between them. The CDR3 loop spans 17 amino acids. The CDR3 DNA is TGTGCCAGCAGCTTAGGAGAAGGGACTCCGGCTAATGAAAAACTGTTTTTT. Protein sequence: CASSLGEGTPANEKLFF.

This rearrangement joins TRBV28 to TRBJ1-2; 9 bases match TRBD1. Germline CDR1 and CDR2: MDHEN and SYDVKM. The CDR3 has 18 residues. Trimming at V came to 11 bases and at J to 4 bases, leaving 23 bases not matched to a gene. CDR3 residues: CAAGALGGQGRRGYGYTF. CDR3 sequence (DNA): TGTGCCGCGGGTGCCCTCGGTGGACAGGGGAGGAGAGGCTATGGCTACACCTTC.

The CDR3 sequence: CASSQSGTEGETQYF. The CDR3 DNA reads TGTGCCAGCAGCCAGTCCGGGACAGAGGGAGAGACCCAGTACTTC. The rearrangement links TRBV2 to TRBJ2-5, with 7 nucleotides matching TRBD1. Germline V CDR1 and CDR2: SNHLY, FYNNEI. This CDR3 region has 15 residues. V dropped 6 bases and J dropped 4; count of bases not matched to a gene: 11.